Each of the 19 T cell receptor beta chains below was sequenced from the same sample in a study of metastatic and nonmetastatic thyroid tumors. TCRdb re-called the PCR reads through MiXCR. The data show about 92,000 clones, with 15% seen just once and about 3.9% held by the top ten. Before thyroid surgery, none of the patients had received any treatment. Sequenced sample: blood. Source of these receptors: a female donor with papillary thyroid cancer or a benign thyroid nodule (not recorded which). Some clones in this sample may be carry-over from other donors' samples.

This clone was recorded many times. This chain's CDR3 is CASSSGGGSNTGELFF. For the CDR3, the DNA is TGTGCCAGCAGCTCCGGGGGGGGCAGCAACACCGGGGAGCTGTTTTTT. The gene calls are TRBV11-2 and TRBJ2-2; 8 bases are shared with TRBD2. The V and J ends lost 4 bases and 2 bases, in that order; junction bases with no gene match: 6. This CDR3 comprises 16 residues. Germline values: CDR1 SGHAT, CDR2 FQNNGV.

The CDR3, as DNA: TGTGCCAGCAGCTCTTATACGGGACTAGCGGGGGCCGACTCCTACGAGCAGTACTTC. This gives the protein CASSSYTGLAGADSYEQYF. The J gene is TRBJ2-7, the V gene TRBV11-2, with 14 bases fitting TRBD2. Looked up from germline, CDR1 is SGHAT and CDR2 is FQNNGV. Losses at the gene ends were 4 bases for V and 0 bases for J; bases not matched to a gene: 11. CDR3 size: 19 residues.

With regard to this clone: This could be a read error, since a much larger clone is one nucleotide away. The chain uses TRBV28 and TRBJ2-2; perhaps TRBD1 as D (5 bases). Trimming removed 6 bases at V and 3 bases at J, with 20 bases between. The germline V gene has CDR1 MDHEN and CDR2 SYDVKM. The CDR3 has 17 residues. CDR3 in amino acids: CASRYPKALGDTGELFF. As DNA, the CDR3 is TGTGCCAGCAGATATCCCAAGGCCCTAGGGGACACCGGGGAGCTGTTTTTT.

This chain uses TRBV19 with TRBJ1-1; D is unresolved. The germline V and J ends were trimmed by 7 bases and 3 bases, with 24 bases remaining between them. The CDR3 is made up of 17 amino acids. Germline CDR1 is LNHDA and CDR2 is SQIVND (reference sequence). CDR3: CASTTNRQDYRYTEAFF. CDR3 bases: TGTGCCAGTACCACCAATCGGCAGGACTATCGGTACACTGAAGCTTTCTTT.

There are many counts of this clone. V is TRBV28 and J is TRBJ1-5; no definite D call. Trimming pared 0 bases from V and 2 bases from J, leaving 8 bases between. Germline lookup yields CDR1 MDHEN and CDR2 SYDVKM. The CDR3 loop spans 15 amino acids. The DNA for the CDR3 is TGTGCCAGCAGTTTATGGGGAGGTGGCAATCAGCCCCAGCATTTT. This translates into CASSLWGGGNQPQHF. The whole variable domain, remainder taken from reference TRBV28 and TRBJ1-5, is DVKVTQSSRYLVKRTGEKVFLECVQDMDHENMFWYRQDPGLGLRLIYFSYDVKMKEKGDIPEGYSVSREKKERFSLILESASTNQTSMYLCASSLWGGGNQPQHFGDGTRLSIL.

This clone showed up just a few times. A single base separates this from a much larger clone, so it may be a read error. This chain connects TRBV7-7 to TRBJ1-4, with unresolved D. The ends were cut back, 11 bases at V and 0 bases at J, with 10 bases in the middle. The CDR3 runs to 13 residues. Looked up from germline, CDR1 is SSHAT and CDR2 is FNYEAQ (reference sequence). CDR3 DNA sequence: TGTGCCTCCTGCTTTGCAACTAATGAAAAACTGTTTTTT. This translates into CASCFATNEKLFF. The full variable domain, with the rest looked up from reference TRBV7-7 and TRBJ1-4, is GAGVSQSPRYKVTKRGQDVTLRCDPISSHATLYWYQQALGQGPEFLTYFNYEAQPDKSGLPSDRFSAERPEGSISTLTIQRTEQRDSAMYRCASCFATNEKLFFGSGTQLSVL.

This clone was counted between two and nine times. A much larger clone differs from this one at a single base, so this may be a read error. V is TRBV5-8 and J is TRBJ2-5; no clear D gene. The CDR3 loop spans 11 amino acids. With 1 base removed from V and 5 bases from J, the gap between germline ends came to 3 bases. The germline CDR1 and CDR2 sequences are SGHTS and YDEGEE. The CDR3 spells CASSLMETQYF. CDR3 in DNA: TGTGCCAGCAGCTTGATGGAGACCCAGTACTTC.

In regard to this clone: This may arise from a read error, as a much more abundant clone is one base away. The chain has TRBV7-9 and TRBJ2-3, with D possibly matching TRBD2 (5 bases). Trimming took 1 base from V and 6 from J, leaving 11 bases between them. Germline assignment: CDR1 SEHNR and CDR2 FQNEAQ (reference sequence). The CDR3 sequence is 14 residues long. CDR3 amino acids: CASSLGCSVDTQYF. The CDR3 coding sequence is TGTGCCAGCAGCTTAGGGTGTAGCGTGGATACGCAGTATTTT.

About this clone: This may stem from a read error, because a much larger clone lies one nucleotide away. The rearrangement links TRBV27 to TRBJ2-5, with D tentatively TRBD2 (5 bases). Trimming stripped 7 bases from V and 2 bases from J, with 20 bases between. The CDR3 length is 16 residues. CDR1 MNHEY and CDR2 SMNVEV come from the germline V gene (reference sequence). The CDR3: CASIPFGVGEQETQYF. The CDR3 nucleotides are TGTGCCAGCATCCCCTTTGGAGTCGGGGAGCAAGAGACCCAGTACTTC.

Regarding this clone: Since a much larger clone is just one base distant, this may be a read error. The same CDR3 also results from other DNA sequences found in this sample. This chain uses TRBV19 with TRBJ1-1; D gene unclear. The CDR3 length is 14 residues. From germline, CDR1 is LNHDA and CDR2 SQIVND (reference sequence). CDR3 bases: TGTGCCAGTAGTATACCAACGGAAAACACTGAGGCTTTCTTT. This gives the protein CASSIPTENTEAFF.

At least ten counts were recorded for this clone. The chain links TRBV11-2 to TRBJ2-2; possibly TRBD1 or TRBD2 for D (5 bases each). Between the trimmed V and J ends, which lost 1 base and 0 bases, there was a span of 9 bases. This CDR3 is 16 amino acids long. The V gene's germline CDR1 is SGHAT and CDR2 FQNNGV. The CDR3 DNA reads TGTGCCAGCAGCTTAGGGGGGAAAACGAACACCGGGGAGCTGTTTTTT. Translated: CASSLGGKTNTGELFF.

This clone was observed at least ten times. CDR3 in DNA: TGCGCCAGCTCATTAATAGGCAAGAATTCACCCCTCCACTTT. Translation gives CASSLIGKNSPLHF. The chain employs TRBV5-1 and TRBJ1-6; D is undetermined. The germline CDR1 and CDR2 sequences are SGHRS and YFSETQ. CDR3 length: 14 amino acids. Trimming took 7 bases from V and 7 from J, leaving 15 bases between them. Drawing the rest from reference TRBV5-1 and TRBJ1-6, the complete variable domain is KAGVTQTPRYLIKTRGQQVTLSCSPISGHRSVSWYQQTPGQGLQFLFEYFSETQRNKGNFPGRFSGRQFSNSRSEMNVSTLELGDSALYLCASSLIGKNSPLHFGNGTRLTVT.

The chain carries TRBV5-1 and TRBJ2-2, with D perhaps matching TRBD1 or TRBD2 (5 bases each). The CDR3 consists of 15 residues. Trimming pared 4 bases from V and 0 bases from J, leaving 10 bases between. Germline V lookup: CDR1 SGHRS, CDR2 YFSETQ. The CDR3 loop reads CASSRGVTNTGELFF. The CDR3 DNA reads TGCGCCAGCAGCCGAGGGGTGACGAACACCGGGGAGCTGTTTTTT.

This clone was counted at least ten times. The V call is TRBV11-3, the J call TRBJ1-1; perhaps TRBD1 as D (5 bases). The CDR3 has 19 amino acids. The germline V gene encodes CDR1 SGHNT and CDR2 YENEEA. The V gene lost 1 base and the J gene lost 0 bases, with 21 bases spanning the gap. The CDR3 spells CASSLVLKTEENMNTEAFF. The CDR3 DNA is TGTGCCAGCAGCTTAGTCCTTAAGACAGAGGAAAACATGAACACTGAAGCTTTCTTT. The variable domain in full, completed from reference TRBV11-3 and TRBJ1-1, reads EAGVVQSPRYKIIEKKQPVAFWCNPISGHNTLYWYLQNLGQGPELLIRYENEEAVDDSQLPKDRFSAERLKGVDSTLKIQPAELGDSAVYLCASSLVLKTEENMNTEAFFGQGTRLTVV.

A single count supports this clone. The chain is built from TRBV14 and TRBJ1-2; weak D call: TRBD1 (5 bases). This CDR3 contains 13 residues. CDR1 SGHDN and CDR2 FVKESK come from the germline V gene. V was cut by 3 bases and J by 8 bases, with 13 bases left in between. The CDR3 protein is CASSQTGGGGYTF. The CDR3 DNA sequence: TGTGCCAGCAGCCAGACGGGCGGGGGAGGCTACACCTTC.

CDR3 sequence: CAWSVQGIEAFF. The CDR3 DNA reads TGTGCCTGGAGTGTACAAGGGATTGAAGCTTTCTTT. The chain carries TRBV30 and TRBJ1-1; no definite D call. Trimming left V 0 bases short and J 7 bases short, with 9 bases between. The germline V gene encodes CDR1 GTSNPN and CDR2 SVGIG (reference sequence). The CDR3 spans 12 residues. The full variable domain, rest sourced from reference TRBV30 and TRBJ1-1, is SQTIHQWPATLVQPVGSPLSLECTVEGTSNPNLYWYRQAAGRGLQLLFYSVGIGQISSEVPQNLSASRPQDRQFILSSKKLLLSDSGFYLCAWSVQGIEAFFGQGTRLTVV.

Remarks on this clone: This clone may be a read error of a much larger clone one base away. The chain couples TRBV25-1 to TRBJ1-6, with D unresolved. The germline V gene has CDR1 MGHDK and CDR2 SYGVNS. This CDR3 has 15 amino acids. Here the CDR3 reads CASSEGISYNSPLHF. CDR3 nucleotides: TGCGCCAGCAGTGAAGGGATCTCCTATAATTCACCCCTCCACTTT.

This clone came up a few times. A clone one base away is much larger, so this may be a read error. V is TRBV5-1 and J is TRBJ2-5; 11 positions match TRBD1. Germline CDR1 reads SGHRS; CDR2 reads YFSETQ. The CDR3 is 16 residues long. V lost 3 bases, J lost 1 base, and 5 bases stayed unmatched. CDR3 nucleotide sequence: TGCGCCAGCAGCTGGACAGGGGGCGTCCTCCAAGAGACCCAGTACTTC. It yields the protein CASSWTGGVLQETQYF.

Concerning this clone itself: A much larger clone sits a single nucleotide away, making a read error possible. The rearrangement joins TRBV20-1 to TRBJ2-3, with 9 bases identical to TRBD2. The CDR3 extends over 14 amino acids. Germline V gene data show CDR1 as DFQATT and CDR2 as SNEGSKA (reference sequence). The CDR3 bases are TGCAGTGCTTCGACTAGCGGCAGCACAGATATGCAGTATTTT. This encodes CSASTSGSTDMQYF.